The clone carrying this T cell receptor (beta chain) was seen ten or more times. Its antigen is unidentified. This specimen comes from a study of response to subunit inactivated influenza vaccine. General study findings and limits: The study's authors posited that every seasonal influenza vaccination enlists few new T cells.

TCRdb itself ran the RT-PCR reads through MiXCR, one entry per CDR3 protein. The sample records about 780,000 distinct CDR3 sequences, approximately 17% being singletons. Germline V gives CDR1 DFQATT, CDR2 SNEGSKA (reference sequence). Trimming removed 5 bases at V and 5 bases at J, with 10 bases between. This CDR3 comprises 12 residues. The sample was PBMCs from blood, taken 4 to 6 days after vaccination. This sequence joins TRBV20-1 and TRBJ1-5; D is ambiguous. The sequence was obtained from a man over 45 who received an inactivated influenza vaccine. CDR3 in amino acids: CSASYEYQPQHF. In DNA, the CDR3 is TGCAGTGCTTCCTACGAATATCAGCCCCAGCATTTT.